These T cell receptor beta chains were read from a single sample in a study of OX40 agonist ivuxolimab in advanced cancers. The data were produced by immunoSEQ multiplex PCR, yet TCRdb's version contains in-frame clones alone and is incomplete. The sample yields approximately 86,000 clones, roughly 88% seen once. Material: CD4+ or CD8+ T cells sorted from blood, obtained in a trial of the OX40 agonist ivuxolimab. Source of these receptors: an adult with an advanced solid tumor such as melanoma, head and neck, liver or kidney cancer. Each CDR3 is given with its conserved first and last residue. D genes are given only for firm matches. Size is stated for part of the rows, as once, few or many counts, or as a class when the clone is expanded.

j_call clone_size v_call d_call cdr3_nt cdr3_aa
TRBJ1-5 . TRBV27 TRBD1 TGTGCCACCAAAGCCGTGACAGGGCGTAAGAGCAATCAGCCCCAGCATTTT CATKAVTGRKSNQPQHF
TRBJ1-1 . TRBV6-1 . TGTGCCAGCAGTGAGGCGGCCCATAGAGAAGCTTTCTTT CASSEAAHREAFF
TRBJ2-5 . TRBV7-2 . TGTGCCAGCAGCTTAAGGTTAGGGGCGCGGGAGACCCAGTACTTC CASSLRLGARETQYF
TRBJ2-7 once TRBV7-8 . TGTGCCAGCAGCTTGCACGCGGAGATAAGCTACGAGCAGTACTTC CASSLHAEISYEQYF
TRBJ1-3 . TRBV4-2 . TGTGCCAGCAGCCAAGAATTGGTCGTATCTGGAAACACCATATATTTT CASSQELVVSGNTIYF
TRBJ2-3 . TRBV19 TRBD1 TGTGCCAGTAGTATCAGGGGGCGGGATACGCAGTATTTT CASSIRGRDTQYF
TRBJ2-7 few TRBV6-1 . TGTGCCAGCAGTGCCACAGCCTACGAGCAGTACTTC CASSATAYEQYF
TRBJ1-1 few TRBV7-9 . TGTGCCAGCAGCTTAGCCACTGAAGCTTTCTTT CASSLATEAFF
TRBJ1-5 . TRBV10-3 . TGTGCCATCAGTGCGGGCTTAGATCAGCCCCAGCATTTT CAISAGLDQPQHF
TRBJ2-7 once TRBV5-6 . TGTGCCAGCAGCTCCCGGGGTAGCTACTTCTACGAGCAGTACTTC CASSSRGSYFYEQYF
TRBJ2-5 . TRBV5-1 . TGCGCCAGCAGCCCCAGGGTGGGAGAGACCCAGTACTTC CASSPRVGETQYF
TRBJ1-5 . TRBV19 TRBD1 TGTGCCAGTAGGCCGACAGGGAGCAATCAGCCCCAGCATTTT CASRPTGSNQPQHF
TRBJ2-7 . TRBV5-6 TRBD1 TGTGCCAGCAGCTTTAAGGGGACAGGGGGTTACGAGCAGTACTTC CASSFKGTGGYEQYF